This TCR beta chain stems from a study of cytomegalovirus exposure and HLA in healthy donors. Study-wide results and limits: A later analysis revealed that TCR association rates differed between HLA loci, peaking at DRB1 and bottoming out at HLA-C.

Turning to this clone: Its antigen remains unidentified.

Use of 60 Vbeta and 13 Jbeta primers characterized the PCR. The protocol was immunoSEQ multiplex PCR, while the TCRdb copy is restricted to in-frame clones and leaves out a portion. Recorded for this sample: roughly 100,000 clones. Between the trimmed V and J ends, which lost 0 bases and 4 bases, there was a span of 15 bases. Per the germline V gene, CDR1 is MDHEN and CDR2 is SYDVKM. The CDR3 is 16 residues long. Sequencing was carried out using PBMCs. The origin of this receptor is a woman aged 25-40 years in good health and CMV-seronegative. This chain joins TRBV28 and TRBJ1-1; D is uncertain. The CDR3 nucleotides read TGTGCCAGCAGTTTATGGGCCTTGAGTGGGCGCACTGAAGCTTTCTTT. Protein product: CASSLWALSGRTEAFF.